A selection of T cell receptor beta chains follows, all from one sample in a study of T-cell memory formation after mild COVID-19. Each CDR3 protein gets one entry after TCRdb re-called the 5' RACE reads with MiXCR. Of hundreds of thousands of distinct CDR3 sequences in the sample, roughly 15% were seen once. The sample was PBMCs or a T cell subset sorted from them (not recorded which). The receptors were sampled from a man aged 18 to 30 who had mild COVID-19 (a few samples of this study predate the infection). Cell type and time point are not known. CDR3s include the opening cysteine and the closing phenylalanine or tryptophan. Fields, in order: D gene, J gene, CDR3 length, V gene, clone size, CDR3 protein, CDR3 DNA. A D gene is named only where the DNA matches it firmly. Rows give clone size only sometimes, using once, few, many, or a class for an expanded clone.

D: -
J: TRBJ2-1
length: 16
V: TRBV11-2
size: -
CDR3: CASSSGTGKLNNEQFF
DNA: TGTGCCAGCAGCTCCGGGACCGGGAAACTAAACAATGAGCAGTTCTTC

D: -
J: TRBJ2-3
length: 14
V: TRBV7-2
size: -
CDR3: CASDYRGGTDTQYF
DNA: TGTGCCAGCGATTACCGGGGTGGCACAGATACGCAGTATTTT

D: TRBD1
J: TRBJ2-1
length: 15
V: TRBV6-5
size: -
CDR3: CASTITGASYNEQFF
DNA: TGTGCCAGCACCATCACAGGGGCTTCCTACAATGAGCAGTTCTTC

D: TRBD1
J: TRBJ2-1
length: 16
V: TRBV24-1
size: -
CDR3: CATSVETGAGYNEQFF
DNA: TGTGCCACCAGTGTCGAGACAGGGGCAGGGTACAATGAGCAGTTCTTC

D: TRBD1
J: TRBJ2-7
length: 15
V: TRBV7-2
size: -
CDR3: CASSLAPQGAYEQYF
DNA: TGTGCCAGCAGCTTAGCCCCCCAGGGGGCCTACGAGCAGTACTTC

D: TRBD2
J: TRBJ2-7
length: 16
V: TRBV4-3
size: -
CDR3: CASSQDLPSGVYEQYF
DNA: TGCGCCAGCAGCCAAGATTTGCCTAGCGGGGTCTACGAGCAGTACTTC

D: -
J: TRBJ2-5
length: 13
V: TRBV15
size: many
CDR3: CATSPRGGETQYF
DNA: TGTGCCACCAGCCCCAGGGGAGGAGAGACCCAGTACTTC

D: TRBD1
J: TRBJ1-1
length: 16
V: TRBV6-5
size: -
CDR3: CASSLPRQGGNTEAFF
DNA: TGTGCCAGCAGTTTACCTAGACAGGGGGGGAACACTGAAGCTTTCTTT

D: -
J: TRBJ1-2
length: 15
V: TRBV7-2
size: once
CDR3: CASSTYRTETLGYTF
DNA: TGTGCCAGCAGCACTTACAGGACCGAGACCCTTGGCTACACCTTC

D: TRBD2
J: TRBJ2-1
length: 14
V: TRBV7-2
size: many
CDR3: CASSLGLAGWEQFF
DNA: TGTGCCAGCAGCTTAGGGCTAGCGGGGTGGGAGCAGTTCTTC

D: -
J: TRBJ1-4
length: 14
V: TRBV2
size: few
CDR3: CASSGPDGNEKLFF
DNA: TGTGCCAGCAGCGGCCCGGACGGGAATGAAAAACTGTTTTTT

D: TRBD1
J: TRBJ2-7
length: 14
V: TRBV5-1
size: -
CDR3: CASTYGTVSYEQYF
DNA: TGCGCCAGCACATACGGGACAGTGAGTTACGAGCAGTACTTC